The clone carrying this T cell receptor beta chain is a singleton in its sample. The naive CD8 fraction comprised CD45RO-negative cells positively selected for CCR7 and excluded terminally differentiated effector memory CD45RA+ cells. The sample originates from a study of shared clonotypes between healthy human individuals. TCRdb's copy holds only in-frame clones and misses some; the assay was immunoSEQ multiplex PCR. The top ten hold more than 0.95% of the sample, which has roughly 2 million clones, about 95% seen once. V shed 3 bases and J 7 bases; nucleotides not matched to a gene: 6. Germline assignment: CDR1 SGHRS and CDR2 YFSETQ. This CDR3 comprises 14 residues.

The source of this sequence is a man between 18 and 29 years old in good health. The material sequenced was naive CD8+ T cells sorted from blood. This chain links TRBV5-1 with TRBJ2-1; 8 bases line up with TRBD1. CDR3 coding DNA: TGCGCCAGCAGCTCCCTGACAGGGGTAAATGAGCAGTTCTTC. Protein sequence: CASSSLTGVNEQFF.